This section outlines one TCR beta chain sequence together with its context. A read error may account for a junction end that differs from germline. The sample belongs to a study of blood T cells in healthy people across ages. Combining a sample-barcoded 5' primer with a J-beta primer mix, a second PCR ran for about 7 to 12 cycles. TCRdb itself ran the 5' RACE reads through MiXCR, one entry per CDR3 protein. The data contain around 500,000 distinct CDR3 sequences, around half of them singletons. Healthy Caucasians from Russia aged roughly 6 to 90 served as donors. The sample, around 9.9 milliliters of peripheral blood, was drawn from each donor. Each sample yielded at least 6 million isolated PBMCs. Sequenced: blood. The source of this sequence is a man older than 75 in good health.

CDR3 sequence (DNA): TGTGCCAGCAGCCCCCGGGACGGTAACTATGGCCACACCTTC. This gives the protein CASSPRDGNYGHTF. This sequence joins TRBV9 and TRBJ1-2; TRBD1 is a possible D gene (5 bases). CDR1 and CDR2 (germline): SGDLS, YYNGEE. The CDR3 spans 14 residues.